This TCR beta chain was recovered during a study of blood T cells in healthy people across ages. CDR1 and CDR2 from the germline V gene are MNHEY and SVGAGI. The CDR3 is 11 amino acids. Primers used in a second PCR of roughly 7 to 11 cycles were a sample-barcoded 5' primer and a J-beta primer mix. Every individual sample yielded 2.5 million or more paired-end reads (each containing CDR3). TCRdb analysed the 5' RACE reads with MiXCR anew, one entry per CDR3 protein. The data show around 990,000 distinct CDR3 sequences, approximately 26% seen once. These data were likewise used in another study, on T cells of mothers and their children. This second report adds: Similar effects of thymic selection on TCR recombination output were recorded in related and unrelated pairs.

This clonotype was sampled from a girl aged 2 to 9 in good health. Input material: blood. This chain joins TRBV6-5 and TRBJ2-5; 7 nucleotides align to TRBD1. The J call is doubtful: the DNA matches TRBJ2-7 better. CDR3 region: CASRTGHEQYF. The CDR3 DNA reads TGTGCCAGCAGGACAGGGCACGAGCAGTACTTC.